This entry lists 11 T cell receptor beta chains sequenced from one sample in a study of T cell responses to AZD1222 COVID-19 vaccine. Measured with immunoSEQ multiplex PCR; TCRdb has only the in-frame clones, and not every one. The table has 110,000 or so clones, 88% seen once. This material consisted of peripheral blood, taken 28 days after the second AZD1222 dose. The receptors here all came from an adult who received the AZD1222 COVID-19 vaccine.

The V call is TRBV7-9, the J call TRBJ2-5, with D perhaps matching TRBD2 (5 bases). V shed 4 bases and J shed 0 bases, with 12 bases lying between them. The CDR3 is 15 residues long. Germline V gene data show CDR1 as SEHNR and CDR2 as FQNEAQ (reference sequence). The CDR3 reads CASSSSIGNQETQYF. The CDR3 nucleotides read TGTGCCAGCAGCTCATCTATCGGGAACCAAGAGACCCAGTACTTC.

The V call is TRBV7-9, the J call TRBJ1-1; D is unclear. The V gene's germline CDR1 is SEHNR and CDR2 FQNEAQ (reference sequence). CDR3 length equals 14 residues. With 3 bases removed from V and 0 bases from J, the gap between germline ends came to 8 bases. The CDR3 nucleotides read TGTGCCAGCAGCTTCGAACGGTTGAACACTGAAGCTTTCTTT. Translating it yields CASSFERLNTEAFF.

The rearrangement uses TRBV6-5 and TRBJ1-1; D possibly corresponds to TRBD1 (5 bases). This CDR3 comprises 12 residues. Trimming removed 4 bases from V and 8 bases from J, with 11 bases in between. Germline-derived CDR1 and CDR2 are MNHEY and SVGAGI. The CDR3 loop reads CASSLLGGEAFF. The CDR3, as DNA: TGTGCCAGCAGTTTACTGGGGGGAGAAGCTTTCTTT.

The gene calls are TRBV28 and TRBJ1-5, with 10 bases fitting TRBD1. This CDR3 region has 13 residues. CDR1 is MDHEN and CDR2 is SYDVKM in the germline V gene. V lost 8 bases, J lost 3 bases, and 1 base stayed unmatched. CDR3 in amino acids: CASGTGVNQPQHF. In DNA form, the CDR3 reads TGTGCCAGCGGGACAGGGGTCAATCAGCCCCAGCATTTT.

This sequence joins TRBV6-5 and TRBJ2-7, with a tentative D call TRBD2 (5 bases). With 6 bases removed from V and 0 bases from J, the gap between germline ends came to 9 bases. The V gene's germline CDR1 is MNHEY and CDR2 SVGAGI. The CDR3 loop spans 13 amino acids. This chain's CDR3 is CASRRESSYEQYF. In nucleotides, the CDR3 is TGTGCCAGCAGGAGGGAGAGCTCCTACGAGCAGTACTTC.

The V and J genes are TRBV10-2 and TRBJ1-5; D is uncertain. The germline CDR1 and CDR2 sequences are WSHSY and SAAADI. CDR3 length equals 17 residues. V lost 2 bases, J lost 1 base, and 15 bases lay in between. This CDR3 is CASSETQGRLSNQPQHF. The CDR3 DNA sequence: TGCGCCAGCAGTGAGACCCAAGGGAGGCTGAGCAATCAGCCCCAGCATTTT.

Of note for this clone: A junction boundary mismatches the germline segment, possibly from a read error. The DNA for the CDR3 is TGTGCCAGCAGCTCGTACGGGAGACAAGGGACCCAGTACTTC. Translating it yields CASSSYGRQGTQYF. The V gene is TRBV5-6, the J gene TRBJ2-5; D might be TRBD2 (6 bases). The CDR3 covers 14 residues. Germline V gene data show CDR1 as SGHDT and CDR2 as YYEEEE.

The chain's CDR3 is CASSPYMRVHEQYF. The CDR3 nucleotides are TGTGCCAGCAGCCCCTATATGAGGGTGCACGAGCAGTACTTC. The rearrangement uses TRBV7-3 and TRBJ2-7, with D possibly TRBD2 on 5 matching bases. This CDR3 has 14 amino acids. CDR1 is SGHTA, CDR2 FQGTGA, per germline. The V end lost 5 bases, the J end lost 5 bases, and 16 bases lay between the germline ends. The full variable domain, its missing parts supplied by reference TRBV7-3 and TRBJ2-7, is GAGVSQTPSNKVTEKGKYVELRCDPISGHTALYWYRQSLGQGPEFLIYFQGTGAADDSGLPNDRFFAVRPEGSVSTLKIQRTERGDSAVYLCASSPYMRVHEQYFGPGTRLTVT.

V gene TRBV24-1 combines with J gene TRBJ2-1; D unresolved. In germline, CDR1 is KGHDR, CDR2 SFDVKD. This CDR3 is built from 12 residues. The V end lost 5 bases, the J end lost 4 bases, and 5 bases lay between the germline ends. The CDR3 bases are TGTGCCACCAGTGCGGGTTACAATGAGCAGTTCTTC. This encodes CATSAGYNEQFF.

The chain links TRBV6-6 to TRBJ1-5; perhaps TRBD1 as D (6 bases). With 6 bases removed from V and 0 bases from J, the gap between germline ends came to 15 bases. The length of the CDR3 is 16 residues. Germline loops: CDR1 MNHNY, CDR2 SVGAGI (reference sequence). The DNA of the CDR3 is TGTGCCAGCAGCCCCGGGACAACCTATAGCAATCAGCCCCAGCATTTT. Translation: CASSPGTTYSNQPQHF.

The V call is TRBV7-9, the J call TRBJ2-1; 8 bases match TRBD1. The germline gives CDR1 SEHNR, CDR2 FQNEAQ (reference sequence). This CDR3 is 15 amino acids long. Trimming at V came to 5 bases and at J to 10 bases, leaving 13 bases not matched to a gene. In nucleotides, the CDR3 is TGTGCCAGCAGCCCCGGACAGGGCCAATCATCAGAGCAGTTCTTC. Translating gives CASSPGQGQSSEQFF.